Below, 15 T cell receptor beta chains from the same sample are listed, as sequenced in a study of vaccination and CD4 T cells after COVID-19. TCRdb re-called the PCR reads with MiXCR, one entry per CDR3 protein. The sample consists of about 24,000 distinct CDR3 sequences, 45% to 65% of them appearing once. Material: CD4+ T cells from blood, obtained before SARS-CoV-2 vaccination. Source of these receptors: a human donor who had recovered from COVID-19.

The chain is built from TRBV5-4 and TRBJ2-1; D call uncertain. V was clipped by 3 bases and J by 9 bases, with 10 bases between them. Germline V lookup: CDR1 SGHNT, CDR2 YYREEE (reference sequence). The CDR3 contains 12 residues. CDR3 in amino acids: CASSSISGEQFF. The CDR3 DNA is TGTGCCAGCAGCTCCATCTCGGGTGAGCAGTTCTTC.

The chain carries TRBV2 and TRBJ2-4; D uncertain. Germline V gene data show CDR1 as SNHLY and CDR2 as FYNNEI. The CDR3 loop spans 13 amino acids. Deletions cut 1 base from V and 7 bases from J, with 8 bases between. The CDR3 loop reads CASSEGGRNIQYF. The CDR3 DNA reads as TGTGCCAGCAGTGAAGGGGGTAGGAACATTCAGTACTTC.

The chain is built from TRBV20-1 and TRBJ1-5, with D uncertain. Between the trimmed V and J ends, which lost 4 bases and 1 base, there was a span of 11 bases. The CDR3 has 14 amino acids. CDR1 and CDR2 from the germline V gene are DFQATT and SNEGSKA (reference sequence). The CDR3 loop is CSATAETSNQPQHF. The CDR3 DNA sequence: TGCAGTGCTACGGCAGAAACAAGCAATCAGCCCCAGCATTTT.

This chain links TRBV12-3 or TRBV12-4 with TRBJ2-7, with 10 bases aligning to TRBD2. V lost 6 bases, J lost 1 base, and 3 bases stayed unmatched. The CDR3 spans 14 residues. The CDR3 is CASSRLAGSYEQYF. The CDR3 nucleotides are TGTGCCAGCAGCCGACTAGCGGGTTCCTACGAGCAGTACTTC.

This clonotype was seen more than once but under ten times. The V call is TRBV20-1, the J call TRBJ2-5; 9 bases align to TRBD2. Trimming took 1 base from V and 0 from J; bases not matched to a gene: 6. Germline V lookup: CDR1 DFQATT, CDR2 SNEGSKA (reference sequence). The CDR3 sequence is 16 residues long. Written as DNA, the CDR3 is TGCAGTGCTAGAGTAGTACTAGCGGGCTACCAAGAGACCCAGTACTTC. This gives the protein CSARVVLAGYQETQYF.

The V gene is TRBV24-1, the J gene TRBJ2-3, with TRBD2 as a possible D gene (6 bases). The CDR3 spans 14 residues. Germline loops: CDR1 KGHDR, CDR2 SFDVKD. V was cut by 5 bases and J by 2 bases, with 10 bases left in between. CDR3 sequence: CATSGRRDTDTQYF. In nucleotides, the CDR3 is TGTGCCACCAGTGGAAGGAGGGACACAGATACGCAGTATTTT.

This rearrangement joins TRBV7-2 to TRBJ2-3; 7 bases map to TRBD2. This CDR3 comprises 15 residues. V shed 5 bases and J 2 bases; nucleotides not matched to a gene: 7. In germline, CDR1 is SGHTA, CDR2 FQGNSA. The CDR3 reads CASSVGLVHTDTQYF. The CDR3, as DNA: TGTGCCAGCAGCGTCGGACTAGTCCACACAGATACGCAGTATTTT.

The V gene is TRBV7-2, the J gene TRBJ2-3; D remains unclear. The CDR3 spans 16 residues. Between the trimmed V and J ends, which lost 6 bases and 1 base, there was a span of 17 bases. Germline loops: CDR1 SGHTA, CDR2 FQGNSA. The CDR3 here is CASSLNPSGGTDTQYF. In nucleotides, the CDR3 is TGTGCCAGCAGTCTTAATCCCAGTGGGGGCACAGATACGCAGTATTTT. Variable domain in full (rest from reference TRBV7-2 and TRBJ2-3): GAGVSQSPSNKVTEKGKDVELRCDPISGHTALYWYRQSLGQGLEFLIYFQGNSAPDKSGLPSDRFSAERTGGSVSTLTIQRTQQEDSAVYLCASSLNPSGGTDTQYFGPGTRLTVL.

The chain's CDR3 is CSTIGTGRETQYF. The CDR3 bases are TGCAGCACAATTGGGACAGGGCGGGAGACCCAGTACTTC. This rearrangement joins TRBV20-1 to TRBJ2-5; 9 positions agree with TRBD1. In germline, CDR1 is DFQATT, CDR2 SNEGSKA (reference sequence). CDR3 length: 13 residues.

Relative to its sample, this clonotype is medium-sized. The chain uses TRBV6-1 and TRBJ1-6; unclear D gene. V lost 8 bases and J lost 9, with 11 bases in between. CDR1 MNHNS and CDR2 SASEGT come from the germline V gene. The CDR3 length is 12 residues. The CDR3 spells CASQADSSPLHF. The CDR3 DNA follows: TGTGCCAGCCAGGCAGACTCTTCACCCCTCCACTTT.

The J gene is TRBJ1-2, the V gene TRBV15; D is uncertain. This CDR3 has 14 residues. V lost 1 base to trimming and J lost 2 bases, with 8 bases between them. Germline-derived CDR1 and CDR2 are LNHNV and YYDKDF (reference sequence). The CDR3 sequence is CATSRVEGNYGYTF. In DNA, the CDR3 is TGTGCCACCAGCAGAGTTGAAGGAAACTATGGCTACACCTTC.

The J gene is TRBJ1-2, the V gene TRBV19, with D unresolved. CDR3 size: 14 residues. The germline V and J ends were trimmed by 4 bases and 6 bases, with 15 bases remaining between them. Germline V gene data show CDR1 as LNHDA and CDR2 as SQIVND (reference sequence). In DNA, the CDR3 is TGTGCCAGTAGTACCCCCGTGCCACGGGATGGCTACACCTTC. The encoded protein is CASSTPVPRDGYTF.

V and J are TRBV19 and TRBJ2-7, with 9 bases aligning to TRBD1. V shed 9 bases and J 3 bases; nucleotides not matched to a gene: 6. The CDR3 contains 13 residues. The germline CDR1 and CDR2 sequences are LNHDA and SQIVND (reference sequence). The CDR3 is CARSSGQGYEQYF. DNA for the CDR3: TGTGCCAGGTCCTCGGGACAGGGCTACGAGCAGTACTTC.

CDR3 DNA sequence: TGTGCCAGCAGTTACGCAGGGTTTAGCAATCAGCCCCAGCATTTT. Protein product: CASSYAGFSNQPQHF. V usage is TRBV6-5 and J usage is TRBJ1-5; the D gene is possibly TRBD1 (5 bases). Trimming pared 2 bases from V and 0 bases from J, leaving 8 bases between. CDR1 MNHEY and CDR2 SVGAGI come from the germline V gene. CDR3 size: 15 residues.

This clonotype was seen just once. The V call is TRBV15, the J call TRBJ2-1, with 10 nucleotides matching TRBD2. V gave up 9 bases and J gave up 2 bases; unmatched junction bases: 7. Germline V gene data show CDR1 as LNHNV and CDR2 as YYDKDF (reference sequence). The CDR3 is 15 residues long. The CDR3 sequence: CATSGLAATYNEQFF. Here the CDR3 DNA reads TGTGCCACGTCCGGACTAGCGGCTACCTACAATGAGCAGTTCTTC.